The clone carrying this T cell receptor beta chain was seen ten or more times. This sample was included in a study of neurological immune-mediated disorders. TCRdb processed the 5' RACE reads anew with MiXCR; each CDR3 protein has one entry. The repertoire has tens of thousands of distinct CDR3 sequences, 9% to 12% of them found once; the top ten carry under 8.5%. V shed 4 bases, J shed 0 bases, and the junction held 5 bases outside the gene matches. Germline CDR1 LGHNA, CDR2 YNFKEQ. The CDR3 spans 16 residues. The V and J genes are TRBV4-2 and TRBJ2-7; 11 bases fit TRBD1. The sequence came from a woman aged 25 to 39 with HTLV-1-associated myelopathy (HAM/TSP). The sequenced sample consisted of PBMCs. The CDR3 DNA sequence: TGTGCCAGCAGCCCCCTGGGACAGGGGGACTCCTACGAGCAGTACTTC. Translating gives CASSPLGQGDSYEQYF.